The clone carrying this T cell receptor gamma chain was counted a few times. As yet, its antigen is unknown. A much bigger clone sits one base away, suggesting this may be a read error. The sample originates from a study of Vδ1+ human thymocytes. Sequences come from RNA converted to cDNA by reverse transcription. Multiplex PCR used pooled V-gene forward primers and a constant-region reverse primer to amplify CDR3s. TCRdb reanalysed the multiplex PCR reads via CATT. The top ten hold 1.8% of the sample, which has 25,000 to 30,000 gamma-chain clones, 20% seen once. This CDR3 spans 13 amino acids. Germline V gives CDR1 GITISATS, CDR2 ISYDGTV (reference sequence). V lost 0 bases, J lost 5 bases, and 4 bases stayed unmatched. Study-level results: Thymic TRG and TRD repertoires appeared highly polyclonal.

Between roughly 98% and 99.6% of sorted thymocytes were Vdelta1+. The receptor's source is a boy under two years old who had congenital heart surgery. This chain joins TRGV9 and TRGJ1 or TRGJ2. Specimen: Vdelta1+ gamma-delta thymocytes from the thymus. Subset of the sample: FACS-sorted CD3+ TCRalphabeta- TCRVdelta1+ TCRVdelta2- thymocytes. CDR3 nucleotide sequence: TGTGCCTTGTGGGAGGTGCATGATTATAAGAAACTCTTT. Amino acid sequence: CALWEVHDYKKLF.